Listed here are 12 T cell receptor beta chains from one sample, sequenced in a study of shared clonotypes between healthy human individuals. Method: immunoSEQ multiplex PCR; TCRdb's copy keeps in-frame clones and lacks some. The sample includes approximately 640,000 clones, 72% of them seen just once. The sequencing input was memory CD4+ T cells sorted from blood. Subset indicated: CD45RA-negative fraction. The origin of the receptors is a woman in her 30s in good health.

This chain connects TRBV7-9 to TRBJ1-1; D unresolved. V shed 2 bases and J shed 1 base, with 11 bases lying between them. Germline CDR1 reads SEHNR; CDR2 reads FQNEAQ (reference sequence). This CDR3 is built from 15 residues. DNA for the CDR3: TGTGCCAGCAGCTTATCCGGCCTTGGGAACACTGAAGCTTTCTTT. Amino acid sequence: CASSLSGLGNTEAFF. The full variable domain, rest sourced from reference TRBV7-9 and TRBJ1-1, is DTGVSQNPRHKITKRGQNVTFRCDPISEHNRLYWYRQTLGQGPEFLTYFQNEAQLEKSRLLSDRFSAERPKGSFSTLEIQRTEQGDSAMYLCASSLSGLGNTEAFFGQGTRLTVV.

The gene calls are TRBV29-1 and TRBJ2-3, with 7 bases that match TRBD2. J lost 4 bases, V lost 5 bases, and 6 bases had no gene match. The CDR3 runs to 13 residues. Germline V gene sequence: CDR1 SQVTM, CDR2 ANQGSEA. The CDR3 sequence is CSVSGLSSDTQYF. In DNA, the CDR3 is TGCAGCGTTTCGGGACTATCTTCAGATACGCAGTATTTT.

This clone was observed a handful of times. This chain links TRBV7-8 with TRBJ1-4; D is unclear. The V and J ends lost 2 bases and 8 bases respectively, with 18 bases between them. Germline lookup yields CDR1 SGHVS and CDR2 FQNEAQ. The CDR3 contains 16 residues. CDR3 nucleotides: TGTGCCAGCAGCTTATCCGGGGTTCCAACTCGGGAAAAACTGTTTTTT. It yields the protein CASSLSGVPTREKLFF.

In regard to this clone: A read error is possible here, since a much larger clone lies one base away. V usage is TRBV11-2 and J usage is TRBJ1-5; D gene ambiguous. Germline loops: CDR1 SGHAT, CDR2 FQNNGV. Trimming took 5 bases from V and 0 from J, leaving 5 bases between them. CDR3 length: 13 amino acids. The DNA of the CDR3 is TGTGCCAGCAGCGTATATAGCAATCAGCCCCAGCATTTT. Amino acid sequence: CASSVYSNQPQHF.

The chain has TRBV7-8 and TRBJ1-5; TRBD1 agrees at 7 bases. The V gene's germline CDR1 is SGHVS and CDR2 FQNEAQ. The ends lost 7 bases at V and 1 base at J; junction bases unmatched: 13. The CDR3 length is 17 residues. DNA of the CDR3: TGTGCCAGCACAGGGACAGTGAGGGAGGGGAGCAATCAGCCCCAGCATTTT. Translated: CASTGTVREGSNQPQHF. The full variable domain, in which reference TRBV7-8 and TRBJ1-5 provide the parts outside the CDR3, is GAGVSQSPRYKVAKRGQDVALRCDPISGHVSLFWYQQALGQGPEFLTYFQNEAQLDKSGLPSDRFFAERPEGSVSTLKIQRTQQEDSAVYLCASTGTVREGSNQPQHFGDGTRLSIL.

This clone was picked up a small number of times. The chain has TRBV5-1 and TRBJ2-7; no clear D. Between the trimmed V and J ends, which lost 3 bases and 2 bases, there was a span of 6 bases. This CDR3 comprises 12 residues. CDR1 is SGHRS, CDR2 YFSETQ, per germline. In DNA, the CDR3 is TGCGCCAGCAGCTCACAAACCTACGAGCAGTACTTC. This codes for CASSSQTYEQYF.

Remarks on this clone: A read error is possible here, since a much larger clone lies one base away. Other nucleotide sequences from this sample produce the same CDR3. The rearrangement uses TRBV28 and TRBJ1-6; 8 positions match TRBD1. CDR1 MDHEN and CDR2 SYDVKM come from the germline V gene. Unmatched junction bases numbered 3, after V lost 4 bases and J lost 7 bases. CDR3 length equals 14 residues. CDR3 DNA: TGTGCCAGCAGTTCCGGACAGGGAAATTCACCCCTCCACTTT. Residues: CASSSGQGNSPLHF.

V and J are TRBV28 and TRBJ2-4, with a tentative D call TRBD1 (6 bases). The CDR3 is made up of 13 amino acids. Trimming stripped 10 bases from V and 1 base from J, with 11 bases between. Germline V gives CDR1 MDHEN, CDR2 SYDVKM. The CDR3 DNA is TGTGCCACCCGCCAGGGGGCCAAAAACATTCAGTACTTC. This encodes CATRQGAKNIQYF.

The V call is TRBV27, the J call TRBJ1-2; D might be TRBD1 (5 bases). CDR1 is MNHEY and CDR2 is SMNVEV in the germline V gene (reference sequence). The CDR3 sequence is 16 residues long. The germline V and J ends were trimmed by 4 bases and 7 bases, with 22 bases remaining between them. The CDR3 sequence is CASSSRGQRATGGYTF. CDR3 sequence (DNA): TGTGCCAGCAGTTCAAGGGGTCAGCGAGCAACCGGTGGCTACACCTTC.

This chain links TRBV28 with TRBJ2-6, with unresolved D. Trimming left V 4 bases short and J 0 bases short, with 13 bases between. The CDR3 sequence is 17 residues long. CDR1 MDHEN and CDR2 SYDVKM come from the germline V gene. CDR3 sequence (DNA): TGTGCCAGCAGTTCTCCCAACGCCGCCTCTGGGGCCAACGTCCTGACTTTC. Protein product: CASSSPNAASGANVLTF.

A few counts support this clone. The chain has TRBV1 and TRBJ1-6. TRBV1 is noted as a pseudogene. This CDR3 is 10 amino acids long. The CDR3 is CTSSGSPLHF. CDR3 bases: TGCACCAGCAGTGGGTCACCCCTCCACTTT.

Comment on this clone: Within the sample, other DNA sequences also encode this same CDR3. The rearrangement links TRBV6-1 to TRBJ1-1; D perhaps matches TRBD1 (5 bases). V lost 3 bases and J lost 1, with 9 bases in between. This CDR3 region has 14 residues. The germline gives CDR1 MNHNS, CDR2 SASEGT. The CDR3 region has the DNA TGTGCCAGCAGTGAGAGGGGAGGGAACACTGAAGCTTTCTTT. Translating gives CASSERGGNTEAFF.